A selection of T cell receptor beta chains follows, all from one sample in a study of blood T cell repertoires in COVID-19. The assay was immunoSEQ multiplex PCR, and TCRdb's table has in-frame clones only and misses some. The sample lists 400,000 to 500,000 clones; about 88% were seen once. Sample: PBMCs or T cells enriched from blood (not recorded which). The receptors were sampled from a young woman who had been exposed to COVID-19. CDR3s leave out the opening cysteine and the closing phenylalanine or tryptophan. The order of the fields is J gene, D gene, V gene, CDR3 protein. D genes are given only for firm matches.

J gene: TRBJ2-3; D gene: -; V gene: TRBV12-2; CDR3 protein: ALSFGAGVPDTQY
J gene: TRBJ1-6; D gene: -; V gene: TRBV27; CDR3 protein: ASSLTPGGSYNSPLH
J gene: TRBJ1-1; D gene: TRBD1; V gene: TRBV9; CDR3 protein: ASSGPGQQEAF
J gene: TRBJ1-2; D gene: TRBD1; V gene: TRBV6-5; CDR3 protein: ASSYAGGGYT
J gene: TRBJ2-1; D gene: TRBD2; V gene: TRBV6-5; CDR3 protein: ASRGAGGGEQF
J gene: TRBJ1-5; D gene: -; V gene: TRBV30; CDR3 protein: AWNSGTNNQPQH
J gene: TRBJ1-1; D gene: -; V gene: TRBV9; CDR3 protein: ASSATTTGWGTEAF
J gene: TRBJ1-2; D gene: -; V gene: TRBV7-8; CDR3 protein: ASSLGRQIELYGYT
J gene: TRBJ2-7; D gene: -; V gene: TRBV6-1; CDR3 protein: ASSENRDTLRKQY
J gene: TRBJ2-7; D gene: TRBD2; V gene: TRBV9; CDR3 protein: ASNQGLAEVYEQY
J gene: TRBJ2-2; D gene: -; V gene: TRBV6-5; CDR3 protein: ASSWQGGTGELF
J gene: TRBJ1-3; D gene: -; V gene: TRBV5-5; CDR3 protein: ASSLEVLRGIY
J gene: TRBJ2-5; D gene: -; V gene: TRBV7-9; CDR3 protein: ASSPSLLEDLETQY
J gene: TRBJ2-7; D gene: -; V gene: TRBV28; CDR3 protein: ASSFLVAEQY
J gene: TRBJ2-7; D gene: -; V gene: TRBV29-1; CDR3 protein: SCVGLRNEQY
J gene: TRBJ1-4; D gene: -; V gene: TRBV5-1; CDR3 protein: ASSEQGTNEKLF
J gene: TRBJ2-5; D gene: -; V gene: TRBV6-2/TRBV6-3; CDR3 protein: ASSYASRLETQY
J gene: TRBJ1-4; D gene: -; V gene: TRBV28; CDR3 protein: ASSRTGQRVEKLF
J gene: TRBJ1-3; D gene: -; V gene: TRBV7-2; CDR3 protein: ASSLGAPSSGNTIY
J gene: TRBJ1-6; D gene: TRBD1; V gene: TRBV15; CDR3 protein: ATSRLDRIFEPLH
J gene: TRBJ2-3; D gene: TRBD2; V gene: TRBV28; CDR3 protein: ASSFTPGGNTDTQY
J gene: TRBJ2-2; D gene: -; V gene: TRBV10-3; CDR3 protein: AISGLGSYTGELF
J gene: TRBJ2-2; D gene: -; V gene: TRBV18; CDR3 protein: ASSPQGTNTGELF
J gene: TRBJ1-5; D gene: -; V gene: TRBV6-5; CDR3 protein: ASSYSKRSNQPQH
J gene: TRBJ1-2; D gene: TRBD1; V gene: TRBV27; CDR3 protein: ASSSGTGDYGYT
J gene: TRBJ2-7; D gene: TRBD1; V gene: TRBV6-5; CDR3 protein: ASSQPGQGAYEQY
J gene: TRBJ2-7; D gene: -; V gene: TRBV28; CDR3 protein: ASRPWFQGEPYEQY
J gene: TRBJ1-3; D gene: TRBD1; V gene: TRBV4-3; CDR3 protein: ASSQGFTGDGNTIY
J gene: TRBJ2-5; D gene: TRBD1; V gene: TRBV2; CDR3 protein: ASKQGAGETQY